These 18 T cell receptor beta chains originate from one sample sequenced in a study of blood T cell repertoires in COVID-19. Clones were sequenced by immunoSEQ multiplex PCR, and TCRdb holds only the in-frame ones, with some missing. Found here are some 200,000 clones, 70% to 90% of them singletons; the top ten hold less than 15%. The sample taken for sequencing was peripheral blood. All receptors come from a woman aged 18-30 years who had recovered from COVID-19.

V is TRBV19 and J is TRBJ1-5, with a tentative D call TRBD1 (5 bases). The germline CDR1 and CDR2 sequences are LNHDA and SQIVND (reference sequence). The ends were cut back, 3 bases at V and 3 bases at J, with 9 bases in the middle. The CDR3 extends over 14 amino acids. CDR3 bases: TGTGCCAGTAGTATCCTGGGGCTCAATCAGCCCCAGCATTTT. It translates to CASSILGLNQPQHF.

The V gene is TRBV5-8, the J gene TRBJ2-7; tentatively, D is TRBD2 (7 bases). CDR3 length: 15 residues. The germline gives CDR1 SGHTS, CDR2 YDEGEE. With 0 bases removed from V and 3 bases from J, the gap between germline ends came to 13 bases. The CDR3 DNA reads TGTGCCAGCAGCTTGGAGGGGGGGATTTACTACGAGCAGTACTTC. This translates into CASSLEGGIYYEQYF.

The chain has TRBV6-2 or TRBV6-3 and TRBJ2-1; no clear D. This CDR3 spans 12 amino acids. Trimming removed 4 bases at V and 8 bases at J, with 9 bases between. CDR1 MNHEY and CDR2 SVGEGT come from the germline V gene. In DNA, the CDR3 is TGTGCCAGCAGTTCAGGCGTATATGAGCAGTTCTTC. This codes for CASSSGVYEQFF.

This chain uses TRBV6-6 with TRBJ2-1; 9 bases are a match to TRBD1. Trimming took 7 bases from V and 11 from J; bases not matched to a gene: 9. There are 13 residues in the CDR3. CDR1 MNHNY and CDR2 SVGAGI come from the germline V gene (reference sequence). This CDR3 reads CASTGDRVGQQFF. The CDR3 DNA sequence: TGTGCCAGCACTGGGGACAGGGTAGGACAGCAGTTCTTC.

J is TRBJ2-1 and V is TRBV14; D may be TRBD2 (6 bases). The CDR3 is 17 amino acids. Germline CDR1 SGHDN, CDR2 FVKESK. Trimming removed 1 base from V and 9 bases from J, with 22 bases in between. The CDR3: CASSQVAGGLREGEQFF. CDR3 bases: TGTGCCAGCAGCCAAGTGGCCGGTGGGTTGCGGGAAGGTGAGCAGTTCTTC.

This rearrangement joins TRBV3-1 (or the pseudogene TRBV3-2) to TRBJ1-2, with D possibly matching TRBD1 (6 bases). V gave up 1 base and J gave up 6 bases, with 12 bases separating them. There are 14 residues in the CDR3. Germline CDR1 and CDR2: LGHDT and YNNKEL (reference sequence). This CDR3 reads CASSQGDEGDGYTF. Written as DNA, the CDR3 is TGTGCCAGCAGCCAAGGGGACGAGGGGGATGGCTACACCTTC.

This chain links TRBV6-2 or TRBV6-3 with TRBJ2-7; 7 bases align to TRBD1. The V segment lost 5 bases and the J segment 3 bases; nucleotides outside the gene matches: 16. The CDR3 is 17 residues long. Per germline, CDR1 MNHEY and CDR2 SVGEGT. CDR3 loop: CASSRVPPSGGIYEQYF. The CDR3 DNA reads as TGTGCCAGCAGTCGGGTACCCCCTTCAGGGGGAATCTACGAGCAGTACTTC.

This sequence joins TRBV29-1 and TRBJ2-1; D might be TRBD1 (6 bases). Germline CDR1 and CDR2: SQVTM and ANQGSEA. V was trimmed by 7 bases and J by 8 bases, leaving 24 bases between them. The CDR3 covers 15 residues. This CDR3 is CSAPRGQHQRDEQFF. The CDR3 region has the DNA TGCAGCGCCCCCAGGGGTCAGCACCAGAGGGATGAGCAGTTCTTC.

This chain links TRBV7-2 with TRBJ1-4; 8 positions agree with TRBD1. Trimming at V came to 4 bases and at J to 7 bases, leaving 5 bases not matched to a gene. CDR3 size: 14 residues. Germline loops: CDR1 SGHTA, CDR2 FQGNSA. The CDR3 region is CASSSLGQGEKLFF. DNA of the CDR3: TGTGCCAGCAGCTCCCTAGGACAGGGTGAAAAACTGTTTTTT.

J is TRBJ2-7 and V is TRBV6-5, with 8 bases aligning to TRBD2. CDR1 is MNHEY and CDR2 is SVGAGI in the germline V gene. V shed 6 bases and J 3 bases; nucleotides not matched to a gene: 10. The CDR3 covers 15 residues. The CDR3, as DNA: TGTGCCAGCAGCCGCTCCCGGGAGGGCCTCTACGAGCAGTACTTC. This translates into CASSRSREGLYEQYF.

The rearrangement links TRBV12-3 or TRBV12-4 to TRBJ1-4; 7 positions match TRBD1. The V gene end was trimmed by 5 bases and the J gene end by 11 bases; junction bases not matched to a gene: 8. The CDR3 extends over 13 amino acids. CDR3 sequence (DNA): TGTGCCAGCAGTCCGACAGGGAATGGGAAACTGTTTTTT. This sequence encodes CASSPTGNGKLFF.

The chain carries TRBV6-1 and TRBJ1-2; possible D gene TRBD1, 5 bases. The CDR3 is 14 amino acids. Trimming shortened V by 2 bases and J by 4 bases, and 11 bases separated the two germline ends. Germline loops: CDR1 MNHNS, CDR2 SASEGT. CDR3 loop: CASSEPIDSYGYTF. CDR3 nucleotides: TGTGCCAGCAGTGAACCCATCGACAGCTATGGCTACACCTTC.

The V and J genes are TRBV9 and TRBJ1-2; a weak D match, TRBD1 (6 bases). CDR3 length: 14 residues. V lost 2 bases and J 3 bases, leaving 11 bases between the germline ends. Germline values: CDR1 SGDLS, CDR2 YYNGEE. CDR3 sequence: CASSVDSYYYGYTF. CDR3 sequence (DNA): TGTGCCAGCAGCGTGGACAGCTATTACTATGGCTACACCTTC.

This clone came up once. The V gene is TRBV28, the J gene TRBJ1-2; a possible D gene is TRBD1 (6 bases). The CDR3 is 16 residues long. CDR1 and CDR2 from the germline V gene are MDHEN and SYDVKM. V lost 5 bases, J lost 6 bases, and 22 bases lay in between. The CDR3 spells CASSPPSLFQGNGYTF. CDR3 nucleotides: TGTGCCAGCAGTCCCCCCAGCCTCTTTCAGGGGAATGGCTACACCTTC.

The chain joins TRBV9 to TRBJ1-2; D may be TRBD1 (6 bases). The V gene's germline CDR1 is SGDLS and CDR2 YYNGEE. The CDR3 is 15 residues long. V lost 0 bases and J 4 bases, leaving 13 bases between the germline ends. CDR3 nucleotides: TGTGCCAGCAGCGTAGATGGGGGCCGCCCCTATGGCTACACCTTC. Its translation: CASSVDGGRPYGYTF. Together with reference TRBV9 and TRBJ1-2, the CDR3 gives the full variable domain: DSGVTQTPKHLITATGQRVTLRCSPRSGDLSVYWYQQSLDQGLQFLIQYYNGEERAKGNILERFSAQQFPDLHSELNLSSLELGDSALYFCASSVDGGRPYGYTFGSGTRLTVV.

The rearrangement links TRBV13 to TRBJ2-7, with D perhaps matching TRBD2 (6 bases). The CDR3 sequence is 13 residues long. V gave up 0 bases and J gave up 4 bases, with 7 bases separating them. Germline lookup yields CDR1 PRHDT and CDR2 FYEKMQ (reference sequence). This CDR3 reads CASSLGLAYEQYF. In nucleotides, the CDR3 is TGTGCCAGCAGCTTAGGACTAGCTTACGAGCAGTACTTC.

The sample holds one count of this clone. The genes are TRBV6-5 and TRBJ1-1; D ambiguous. With 0 bases removed from V and 4 bases from J, the gap between germline ends came to 9 bases. CDR1 is MNHEY, CDR2 SVGAGI, per germline. This CDR3 is built from 14 residues. The CDR3 coding sequence is TGTGCCAGCAGTTACTCGGAGGTGGGCACTGAAGCTTTCTTT. Its protein product is CASSYSEVGTEAFF.

The chain joins TRBV9 to TRBJ2-2; D is perhaps TRBD2 (6 bases). Germline-derived CDR1 and CDR2 are SGDLS and YYNGEE. This CDR3 is 15 amino acids long. V was clipped by 0 bases and J by 3 bases, with 9 bases between them. The chain's CDR3 is CASSVAGGDTGELFF. DNA of the CDR3: TGTGCCAGCAGCGTAGCTGGAGGGGACACCGGGGAGCTGTTTTTT.